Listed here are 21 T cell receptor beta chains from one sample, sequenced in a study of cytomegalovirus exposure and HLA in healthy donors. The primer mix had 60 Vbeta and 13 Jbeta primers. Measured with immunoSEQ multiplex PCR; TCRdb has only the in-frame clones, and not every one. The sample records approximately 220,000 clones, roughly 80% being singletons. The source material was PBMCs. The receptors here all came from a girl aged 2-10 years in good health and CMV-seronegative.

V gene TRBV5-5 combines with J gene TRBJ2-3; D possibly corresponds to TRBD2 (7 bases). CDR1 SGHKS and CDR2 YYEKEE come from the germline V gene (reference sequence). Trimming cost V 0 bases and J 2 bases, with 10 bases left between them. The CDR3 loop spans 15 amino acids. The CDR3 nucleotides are TGTGCCAGCAGCTTGGGCGGGGGCTTCACAGATACGCAGTATTTT. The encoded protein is CASSLGGGFTDTQYF.

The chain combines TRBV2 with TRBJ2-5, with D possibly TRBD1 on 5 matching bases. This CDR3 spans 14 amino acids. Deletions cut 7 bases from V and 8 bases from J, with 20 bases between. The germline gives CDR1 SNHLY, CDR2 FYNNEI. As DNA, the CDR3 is TGTGCCAGCACCAGGGATGGAGAACGCCCTACCCAGTACTTC. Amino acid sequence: CASTRDGERPTQYF.

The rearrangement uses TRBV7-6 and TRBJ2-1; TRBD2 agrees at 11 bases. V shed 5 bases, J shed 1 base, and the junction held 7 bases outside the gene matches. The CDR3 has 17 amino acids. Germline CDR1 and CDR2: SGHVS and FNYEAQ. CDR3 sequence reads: CASSPRLAGTSYNEQFF. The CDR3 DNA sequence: TGTGCCAGCAGCCCAAGACTAGCGGGAACTTCCTACAATGAGCAGTTCTTC.

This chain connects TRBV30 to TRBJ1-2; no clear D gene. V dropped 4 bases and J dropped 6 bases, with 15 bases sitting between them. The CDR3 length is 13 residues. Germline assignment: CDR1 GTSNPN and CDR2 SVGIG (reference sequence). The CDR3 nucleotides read TGTGCCTGGAATCAGGCCATCGTTGATGGCTACACCTTC. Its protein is CAWNQAIVDGYTF.

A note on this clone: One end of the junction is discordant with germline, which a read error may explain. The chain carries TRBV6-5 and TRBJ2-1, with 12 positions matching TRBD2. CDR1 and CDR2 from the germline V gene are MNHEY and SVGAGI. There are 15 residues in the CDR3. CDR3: CAGRSLAGGPGEQFF. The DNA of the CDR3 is TGTGCCGGCAGGTCACTAGCGGGGGGCCCCGGTGAGCAGTTCTTC.

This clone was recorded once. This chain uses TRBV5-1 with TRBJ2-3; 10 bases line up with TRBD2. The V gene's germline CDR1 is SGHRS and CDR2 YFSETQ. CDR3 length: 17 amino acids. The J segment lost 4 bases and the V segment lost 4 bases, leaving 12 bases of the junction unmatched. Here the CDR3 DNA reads TGCGCCAGCAGCCCCATCCTTAGCGGGGGGAACGCAGATACGCAGTATTTT. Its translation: CASSPILSGGNADTQYF.

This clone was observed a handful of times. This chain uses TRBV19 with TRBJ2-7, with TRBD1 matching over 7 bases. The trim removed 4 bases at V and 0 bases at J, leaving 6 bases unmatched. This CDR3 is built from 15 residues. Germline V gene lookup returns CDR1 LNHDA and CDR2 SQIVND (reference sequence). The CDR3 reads CASSTDRESSYEQYF. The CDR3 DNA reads TGTGCCAGTAGTACTGACAGGGAGAGCTCCTACGAGCAGTACTTC.

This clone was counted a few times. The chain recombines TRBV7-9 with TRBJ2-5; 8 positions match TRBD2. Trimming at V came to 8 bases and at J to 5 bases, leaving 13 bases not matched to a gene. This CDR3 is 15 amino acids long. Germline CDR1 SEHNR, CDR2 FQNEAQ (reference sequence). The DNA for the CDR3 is TGTGCCAGCGCCCGTATAGCGGGGAAGGGGGAGACCCAGTACTTC. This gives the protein CASARIAGKGETQYF.

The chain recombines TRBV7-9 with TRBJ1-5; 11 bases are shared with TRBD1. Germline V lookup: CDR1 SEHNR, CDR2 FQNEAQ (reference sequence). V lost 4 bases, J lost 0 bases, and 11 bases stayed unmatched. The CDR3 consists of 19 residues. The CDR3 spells CASSSSGDRGFLSNQPQHF. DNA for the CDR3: TGTGCCAGCAGCTCATCGGGGGACAGGGGGTTCCTTAGCAATCAGCCCCAGCATTTT.

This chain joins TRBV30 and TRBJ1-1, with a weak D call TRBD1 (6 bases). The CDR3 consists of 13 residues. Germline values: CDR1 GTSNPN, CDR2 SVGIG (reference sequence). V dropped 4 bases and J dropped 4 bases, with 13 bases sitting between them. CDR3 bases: TGTGCCTGGAAAGGGGGGGGACTCACTGAAGCTTTCTTT. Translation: CAWKGGGLTEAFF.

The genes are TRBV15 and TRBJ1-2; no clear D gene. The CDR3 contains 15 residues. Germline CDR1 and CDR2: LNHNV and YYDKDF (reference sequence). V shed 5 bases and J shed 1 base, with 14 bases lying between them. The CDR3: CATSLGRDLNYGYTF. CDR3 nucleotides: TGTGCCACCAGCCTGGGGAGAGACCTTAACTATGGCTACACCTTC.

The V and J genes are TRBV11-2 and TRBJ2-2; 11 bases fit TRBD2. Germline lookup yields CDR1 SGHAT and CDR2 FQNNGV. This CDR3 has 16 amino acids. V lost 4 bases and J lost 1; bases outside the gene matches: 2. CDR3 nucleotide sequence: TGTGCCAGCAGCTCCGGACTAGCGGGGAACACCGGGGAGCTGTTTTTT. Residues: CASSSGLAGNTGELFF.

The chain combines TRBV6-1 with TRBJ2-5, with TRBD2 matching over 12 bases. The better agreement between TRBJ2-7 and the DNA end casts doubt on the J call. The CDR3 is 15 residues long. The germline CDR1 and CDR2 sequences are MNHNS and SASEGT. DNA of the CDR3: TGTGCCAGCAGTGAGACTAGCGGGAGTCCCTACGAGCAGTACTTC. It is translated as CASSETSGSPYEQYF.

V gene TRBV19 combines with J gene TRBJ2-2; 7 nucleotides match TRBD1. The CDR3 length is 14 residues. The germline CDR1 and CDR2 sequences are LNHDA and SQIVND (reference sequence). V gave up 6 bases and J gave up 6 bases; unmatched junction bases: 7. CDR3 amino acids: CASRPTGSAGELFF. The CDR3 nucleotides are TGTGCCAGTAGGCCGACAGGGTCCGCCGGGGAGCTGTTTTTT.

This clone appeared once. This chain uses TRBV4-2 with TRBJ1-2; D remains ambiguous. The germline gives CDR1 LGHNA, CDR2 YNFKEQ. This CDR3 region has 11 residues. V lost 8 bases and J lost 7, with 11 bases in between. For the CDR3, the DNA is TGTGCCAGCCTCTTCCGGGGTGGCTACACCTTC. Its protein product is CASLFRGGYTF.

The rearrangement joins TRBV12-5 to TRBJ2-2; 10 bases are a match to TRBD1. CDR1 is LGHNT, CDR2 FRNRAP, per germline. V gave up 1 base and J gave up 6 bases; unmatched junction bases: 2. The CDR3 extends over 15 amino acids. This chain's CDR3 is CASGLGTGGPGELFF. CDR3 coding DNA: TGTGCTAGTGGTTTGGGGACAGGGGGACCCGGGGAGCTGTTTTTT.

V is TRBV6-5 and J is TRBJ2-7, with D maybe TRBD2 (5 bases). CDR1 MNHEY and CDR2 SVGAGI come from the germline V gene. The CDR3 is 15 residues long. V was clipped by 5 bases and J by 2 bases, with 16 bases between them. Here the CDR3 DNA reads TGTGCCAGCAGTGCCCTGAGAGCGGCAGCCTACGAGCAGTACTTC. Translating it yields CASSALRAAAYEQYF.

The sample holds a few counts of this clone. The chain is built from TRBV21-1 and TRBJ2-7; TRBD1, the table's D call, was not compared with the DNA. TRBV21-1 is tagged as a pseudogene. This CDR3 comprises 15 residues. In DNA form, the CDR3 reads TGTGCCAGAAGACCAGGCAGGGATTCAGTCTACGAGCAGTACTTC. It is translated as CARRPGRDSVYEQYF.

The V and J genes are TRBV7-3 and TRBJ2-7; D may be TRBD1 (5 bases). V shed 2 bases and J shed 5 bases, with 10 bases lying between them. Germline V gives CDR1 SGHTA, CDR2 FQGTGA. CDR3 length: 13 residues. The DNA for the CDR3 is TGTGCCAGCAGCTTATCCCAGGGTAACGAGCAGTACTTC. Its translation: CASSLSQGNEQYF.

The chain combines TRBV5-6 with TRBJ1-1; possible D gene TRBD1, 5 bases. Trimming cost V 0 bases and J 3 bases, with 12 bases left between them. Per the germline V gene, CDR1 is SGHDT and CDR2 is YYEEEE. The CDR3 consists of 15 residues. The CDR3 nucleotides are TGTGCCAGCAGCTTGGAGGCCAGGGTGGACACTGAAGCTTTCTTT. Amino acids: CASSLEARVDTEAFF.

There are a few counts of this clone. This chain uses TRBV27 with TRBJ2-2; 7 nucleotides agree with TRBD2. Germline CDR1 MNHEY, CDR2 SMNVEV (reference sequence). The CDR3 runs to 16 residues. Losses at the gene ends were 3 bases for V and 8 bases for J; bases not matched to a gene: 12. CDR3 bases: TGTGCCAGCAGTTTGGTGGCGGGAGTAGGTAGTGGGGAGCTGTTTTTT. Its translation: CASSLVAGVGSGELFF.